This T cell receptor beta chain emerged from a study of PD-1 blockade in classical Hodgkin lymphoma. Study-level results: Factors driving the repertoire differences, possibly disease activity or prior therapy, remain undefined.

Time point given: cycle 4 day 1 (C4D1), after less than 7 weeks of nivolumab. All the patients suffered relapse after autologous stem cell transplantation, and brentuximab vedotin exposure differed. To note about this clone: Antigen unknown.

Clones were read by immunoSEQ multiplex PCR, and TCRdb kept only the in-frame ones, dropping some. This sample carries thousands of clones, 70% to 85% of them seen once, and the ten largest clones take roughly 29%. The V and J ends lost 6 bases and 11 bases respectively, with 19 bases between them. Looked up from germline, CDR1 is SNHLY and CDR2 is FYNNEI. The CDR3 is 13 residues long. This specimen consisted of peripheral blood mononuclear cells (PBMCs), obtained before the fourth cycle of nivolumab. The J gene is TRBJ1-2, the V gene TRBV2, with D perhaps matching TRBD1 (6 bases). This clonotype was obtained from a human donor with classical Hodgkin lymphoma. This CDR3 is CASSLQGWMGYTF. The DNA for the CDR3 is TGTGCCAGCAGCCTACAGGGATGGATGGGTTACACCTTC. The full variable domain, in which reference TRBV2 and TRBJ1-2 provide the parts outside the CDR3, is EPEVTQTPSHQVTQMGQEVILRCVPISNHLYFYWYRQILGQKVEFLVSFYNNEISEKSEIFDDQFSVERPDGSNFTLKIRSTKLEDSAMYFCASSLQGWMGYTFGSGTRLTVV.